This TCR beta chain stems from a study of control samples from healthy donors and cancer patients. TCRdb's copy holds only in-frame clones and misses some; the assay was immunoSEQ multiplex PCR. The sample lists about 60,000 clones, 92% occurring once. V was trimmed by 5 bases and J by 5 bases, leaving 15 bases between them. Germline V CDR1 and CDR2: GTSNPN, SVGIG (reference sequence). This CDR3 is 14 amino acids long. The sequencing sample was made of PBMCs. The sequence derives from a man between 35 and 55 years old with colorectal cancer. The rearrangement joins TRBV30 to TRBJ1-4, with D maybe TRBD1 (6 bases). Here the CDR3 DNA reads TGTGCCTGGGACCAGACAGGCAAAAATGAAAAACTGTTTTTT. It specifies CAWDQTGKNEKLFF.